The clone carrying this T cell receptor beta chain showed up just a few times. The antigen is undetermined. Making use of molecular barcodes, quantitative 5'-RACE generated TCR beta libraries. Each CDR3 protein gets one entry after TCRdb re-called the 5' RACE reads with MiXCR. The sample yields about 330,000 distinct CDR3 sequences, approximately 8.2% seen once. This sample is drawn from a study of CD8 T cells in ankylosing spondylitis. The CDR3 runs 17 residues. Germline loops: CDR1 SGHRS, CDR2 YFSETQ. Losses at the gene ends were 4 bases for V and 6 bases for J; bases not matched to a gene: 13. Study-wide findings and caveats: In reactive arthritis synovial fluid and blood, some motif variants had been reported before. According to the report, clones linked to the disease were significantly enriched in matched synovial fluid samples taken from ankylosing spondylitis patients. Ankylosing spondylitis blood appeared to be characterized by a TCR beta motif of under ten highly homologous variants. The disease-linked clones had a CD8+ phenotype and low blood frequencies.

The sequence came from a male donor with ankylosing spondylitis. The chain joins TRBV5-1 to TRBJ2-2, with 9 bases lining up with TRBD1. Sequenced: blood, either unsorted or a sorted T cell fraction (not recorded which). The CDR3 nucleotides read TGCGCCAGCAGCGCCGTACCACAGGGGGCGCTGGCCGGGGAGCTGTTTTTT. This encodes CASSAVPQGALAGELFF.